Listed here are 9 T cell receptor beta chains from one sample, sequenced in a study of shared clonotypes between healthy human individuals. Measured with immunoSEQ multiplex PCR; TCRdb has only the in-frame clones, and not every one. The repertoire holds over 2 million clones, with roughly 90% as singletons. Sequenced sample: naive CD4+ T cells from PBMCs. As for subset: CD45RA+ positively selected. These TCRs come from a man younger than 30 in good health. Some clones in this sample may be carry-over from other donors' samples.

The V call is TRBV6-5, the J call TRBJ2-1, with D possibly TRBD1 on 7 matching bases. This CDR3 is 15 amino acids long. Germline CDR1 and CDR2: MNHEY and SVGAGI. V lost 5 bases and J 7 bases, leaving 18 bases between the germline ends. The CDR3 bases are TGTGCCAGCAGTAAAGGACAGGCCCGGGGGAATGAGCAGTTCTTC. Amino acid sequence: CASSKGQARGNEQFF.

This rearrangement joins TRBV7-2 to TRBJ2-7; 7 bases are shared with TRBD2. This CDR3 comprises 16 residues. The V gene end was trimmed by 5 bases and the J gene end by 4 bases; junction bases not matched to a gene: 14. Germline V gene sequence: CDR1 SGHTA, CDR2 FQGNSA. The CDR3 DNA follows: TGTGCCAGCAGCCCAGAGCCGCTAGCGGCAGGATACGAGCAGTACTTC. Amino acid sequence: CASSPEPLAAGYEQYF.

The chain's CDR3 is CASSSRTGYGTGELFF. The DNA for the CDR3 is TGTGCCAGTAGTTCCCGGACAGGGTACGGCACCGGGGAGCTGTTTTTT. This sequence joins TRBV19 and TRBJ2-2, with 8 positions matching TRBD1. Unmatched junction bases numbered 9, after V lost 5 bases and J lost 4 bases. Per the germline V gene, CDR1 is LNHDA and CDR2 is SQIVND (reference sequence). This CDR3 region has 16 residues.

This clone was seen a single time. The CDR3 region is CAISGGGTSSQRYF. CDR3 DNA sequence: TGTGCCATCAGTGGGGGAGGGACTTCCTCCCAGCGGTATTTT. The chain links TRBV10-3 to TRBJ2-3, with 7 bases identical to TRBD2. CDR1 ENHRY and CDR2 SYGVKD come from the germline V gene. The CDR3 consists of 14 residues. Trimming cost V 4 bases and J 14 bases; bases outside gene matches: 15.

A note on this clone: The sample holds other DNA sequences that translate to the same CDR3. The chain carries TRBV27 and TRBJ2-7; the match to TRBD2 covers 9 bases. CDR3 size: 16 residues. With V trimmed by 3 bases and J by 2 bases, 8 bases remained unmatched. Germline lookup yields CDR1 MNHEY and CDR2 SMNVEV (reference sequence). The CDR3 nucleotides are TGTGCCAGCAGTTTGGGGCTAGCGGGGCCCCCCTACGAGCAGTACTTC. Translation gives CASSLGLAGPPYEQYF.

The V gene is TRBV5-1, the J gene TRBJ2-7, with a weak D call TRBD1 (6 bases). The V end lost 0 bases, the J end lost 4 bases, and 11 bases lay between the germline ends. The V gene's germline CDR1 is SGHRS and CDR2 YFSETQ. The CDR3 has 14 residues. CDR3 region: CASSLERGNYEQYF. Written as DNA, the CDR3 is TGCGCCAGCAGCTTGGAGAGGGGGAATTACGAGCAGTACTTC.

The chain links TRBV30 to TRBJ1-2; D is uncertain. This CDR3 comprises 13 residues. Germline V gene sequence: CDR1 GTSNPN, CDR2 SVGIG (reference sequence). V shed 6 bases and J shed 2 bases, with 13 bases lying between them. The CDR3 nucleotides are TGTGCCTGTCGGACGGACGCCAACTATGGCTACACCTTC. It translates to CACRTDANYGYTF.

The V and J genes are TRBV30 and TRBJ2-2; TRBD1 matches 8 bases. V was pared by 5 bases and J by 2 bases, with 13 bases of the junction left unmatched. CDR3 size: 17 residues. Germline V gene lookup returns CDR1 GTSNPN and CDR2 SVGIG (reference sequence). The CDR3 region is CAWGIRGLQGNTGELFF. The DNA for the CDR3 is TGTGCCTGGGGAATCAGGGGGCTTCAGGGAAACACCGGGGAGCTGTTTTTT.

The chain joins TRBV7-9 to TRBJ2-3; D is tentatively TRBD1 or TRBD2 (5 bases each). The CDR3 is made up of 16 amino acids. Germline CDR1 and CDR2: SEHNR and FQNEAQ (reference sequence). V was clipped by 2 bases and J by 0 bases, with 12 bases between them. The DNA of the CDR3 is TGTGCCAGCAGCTTATCGGGAAGGGGCAGCACAGATACGCAGTATTTT. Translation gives CASSLSGRGSTDTQYF. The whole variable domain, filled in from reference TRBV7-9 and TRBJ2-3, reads DTGVSQNPRHKITKRGQNVTFRCDPISEHNRLYWYRQTLGQGPEFLTYFQNEAQLEKSRLLSDRFSAERPKGSFSTLEIQRTEQGDSAMYLCASSLSGRGSTDTQYFGPGTRLTVL.